This TCR beta chain was documented in a study of T cell responses to AZD1222 COVID-19 vaccine. Findings and limits, study-wide: There were repertoire samples only from the period after the peak T cell response. The breadth and depth of Spike-specific TCRs increased once two AZD1222 doses had been given. Most donors were white British and more were female, and clonal diversity was possibly underestimated. Unmutated regions of variants are reportedly targeted by nearly half of spike-specific TCRs.

This CDR3 has 14 residues. Germline values: CDR1 SQVTM, CDR2 ANQGSEA. Trimming shortened V by 6 bases and J by 4 bases, and 18 bases separated the two germline ends. Repertoires were generated with immunoSEQ multiplex PCR, while TCRdb's copy carries only in-frame clones and drops some. The sample gives some 81,000 clones, 70% to 90% of which show up once; roughly 3.6% is in the top ten. Points on this clone: The antigen is not known.

The source material was peripheral blood, sampled 28 days after the second AZD1222 dose. The genes are TRBV29-1 and TRBJ1-1, with D maybe TRBD1 (6 bases). This TCR derives from an adult who received the AZD1222 COVID-19 vaccine. The DNA of the CDR3 is TGCAGCGTCACGAGAACAGGGAGGAGCACTGAAGCTTTCTTT. It codes for CSVTRTGRSTEAFF.